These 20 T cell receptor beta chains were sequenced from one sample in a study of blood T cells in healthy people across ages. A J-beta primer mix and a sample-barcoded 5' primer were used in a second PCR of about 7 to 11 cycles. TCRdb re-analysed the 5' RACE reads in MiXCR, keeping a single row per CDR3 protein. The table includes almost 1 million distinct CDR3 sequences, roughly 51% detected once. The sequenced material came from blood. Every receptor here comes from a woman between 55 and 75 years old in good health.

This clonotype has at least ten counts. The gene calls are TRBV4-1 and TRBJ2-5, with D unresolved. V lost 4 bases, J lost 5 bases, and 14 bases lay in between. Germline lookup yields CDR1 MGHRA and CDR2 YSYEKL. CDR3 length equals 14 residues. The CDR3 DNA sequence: TGCGCCAGCAGCCCAGTTCGAGCCCCGGAGACCCAGTACTTC. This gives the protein CASSPVRAPETQYF.

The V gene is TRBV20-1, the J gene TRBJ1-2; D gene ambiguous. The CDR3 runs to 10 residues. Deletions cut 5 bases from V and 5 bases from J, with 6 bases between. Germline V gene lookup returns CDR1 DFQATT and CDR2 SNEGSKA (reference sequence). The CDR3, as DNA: TGCAGTGCTGAAACTTATGGCTACACCTTC. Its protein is CSAETYGYTF.

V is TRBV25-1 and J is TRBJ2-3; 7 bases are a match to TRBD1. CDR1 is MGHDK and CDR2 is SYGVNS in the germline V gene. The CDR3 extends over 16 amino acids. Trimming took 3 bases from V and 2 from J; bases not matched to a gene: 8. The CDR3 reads CASSDQGQVFTDTQYF. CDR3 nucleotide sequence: TGTGCCAGCAGTGACCAAGGACAGGTATTCACAGATACGCAGTATTTT.

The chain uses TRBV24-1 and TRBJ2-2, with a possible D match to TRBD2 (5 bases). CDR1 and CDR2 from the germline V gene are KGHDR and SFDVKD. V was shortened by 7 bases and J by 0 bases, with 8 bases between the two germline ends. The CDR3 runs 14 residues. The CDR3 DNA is TGTGCCACCAGAGCGGCAGCGAACACCGGGGAGCTGTTTTTT. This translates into CATRAAANTGELFF.

Here the CDR3 reads CASSFSPSTGDTDTQYF. Written as DNA, the CDR3 is TGTGCCAGCAGCTTTTCACCTTCGACAGGAGACACAGATACGCAGTATTTT. The genes are TRBV7-9 and TRBJ2-3; tentative D call: TRBD1 (6 bases). Between the trimmed V and J ends, which lost 3 bases and 2 bases, there was a span of 18 bases. Looked up from germline, CDR1 is SEHNR and CDR2 is FQNEAQ (reference sequence). The CDR3 has 17 amino acids.

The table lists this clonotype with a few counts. CDR3 in DNA: TGTGCCAGCAGTCCCCCTGGCGGGAGGGCCTTGGGTGAGACCCAGTACTTC. This gives the protein CASSPPGGRALGETQYF. V usage is TRBV6-6 and J usage is TRBJ2-5; 9 bases agree with TRBD2. Trimming cost V 5 bases and J 5 bases; bases outside gene matches: 15. The CDR3 contains 17 residues. Germline loops: CDR1 MNHNY, CDR2 SVGAGI (reference sequence).

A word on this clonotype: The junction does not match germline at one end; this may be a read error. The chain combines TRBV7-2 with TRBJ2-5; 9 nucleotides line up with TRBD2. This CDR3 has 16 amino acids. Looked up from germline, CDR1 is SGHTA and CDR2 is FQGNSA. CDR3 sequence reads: CVSSPSFAGGLETQYF. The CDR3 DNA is TGTGTCAGCAGCCCCTCGTTCGCGGGAGGGCTGGAGACCCAGTACTTC. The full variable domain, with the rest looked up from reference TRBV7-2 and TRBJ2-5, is GAGVSQSPSNKVTEKGKDVELRCDPISGHTALYWYRQSLGQGLEFLIYFQGNSAPDKSGLPSDRFSAERTGGSVSTLTIQRTQQEDSAVYLCVSSPSFAGGLETQYFGPGTRLLVL.

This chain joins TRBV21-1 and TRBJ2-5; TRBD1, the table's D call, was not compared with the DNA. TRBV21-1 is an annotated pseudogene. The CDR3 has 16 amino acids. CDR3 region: CASNERAGKLQETQYF. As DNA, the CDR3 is TGTGCCAGCAACGAACGGGCCGGGAAGCTCCAAGAGACCCAGTACTTC.

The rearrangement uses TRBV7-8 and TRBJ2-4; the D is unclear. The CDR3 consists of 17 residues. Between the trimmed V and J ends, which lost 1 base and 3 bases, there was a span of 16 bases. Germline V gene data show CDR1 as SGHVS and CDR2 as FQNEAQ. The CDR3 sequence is CASSLENSGSGKNIQYF. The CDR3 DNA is TGTGCCAGCAGCTTAGAGAATTCGGGCTCTGGCAAAAACATTCAGTACTTC.

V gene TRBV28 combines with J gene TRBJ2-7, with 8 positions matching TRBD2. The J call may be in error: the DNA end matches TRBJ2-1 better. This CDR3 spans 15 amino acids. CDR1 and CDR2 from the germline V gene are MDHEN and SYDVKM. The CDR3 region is CASSSGTRGTGEQFF. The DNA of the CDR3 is TGTGCCAGCAGTTCCGGGACTAGGGGTACGGGTGAGCAGTTCTTC.

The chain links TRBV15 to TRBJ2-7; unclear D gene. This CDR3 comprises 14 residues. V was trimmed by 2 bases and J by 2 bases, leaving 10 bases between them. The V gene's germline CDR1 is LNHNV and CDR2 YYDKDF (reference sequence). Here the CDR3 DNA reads TGTGCCACCAGCAGAAACCAACAGACCTACGAGCAGTACTTC. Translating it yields CATSRNQQTYEQYF.

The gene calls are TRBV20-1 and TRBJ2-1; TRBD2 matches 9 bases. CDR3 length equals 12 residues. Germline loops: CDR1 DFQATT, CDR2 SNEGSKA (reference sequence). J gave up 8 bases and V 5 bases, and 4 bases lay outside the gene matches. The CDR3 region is CSAGAGGDEQFF. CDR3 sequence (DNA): TGCAGTGCTGGGGCGGGAGGGGATGAGCAGTTCTTC.

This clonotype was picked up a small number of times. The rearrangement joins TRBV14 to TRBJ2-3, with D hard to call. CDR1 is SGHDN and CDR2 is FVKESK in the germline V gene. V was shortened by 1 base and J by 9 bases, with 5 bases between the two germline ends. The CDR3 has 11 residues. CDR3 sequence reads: CASSQGSTQYF. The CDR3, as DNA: TGTGCCAGCAGCCAAGGTAGCACGCAGTATTTT.

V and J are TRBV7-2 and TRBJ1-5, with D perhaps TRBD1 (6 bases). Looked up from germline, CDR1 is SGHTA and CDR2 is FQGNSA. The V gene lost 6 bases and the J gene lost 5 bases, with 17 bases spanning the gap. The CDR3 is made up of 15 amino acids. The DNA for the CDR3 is TGTGCCAGCAGTTCCATCGACAGGACCGATCAGCCCCAGCATTTT. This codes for CASSSIDRTDQPQHF.

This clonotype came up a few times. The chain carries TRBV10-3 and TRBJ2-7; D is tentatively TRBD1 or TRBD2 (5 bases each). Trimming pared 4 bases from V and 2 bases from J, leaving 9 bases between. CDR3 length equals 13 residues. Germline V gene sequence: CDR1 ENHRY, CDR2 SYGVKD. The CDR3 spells CAISGGGTYEQYF. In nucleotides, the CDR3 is TGTGCCATCAGTGGTGGGGGAACCTACGAGCAGTACTTC.

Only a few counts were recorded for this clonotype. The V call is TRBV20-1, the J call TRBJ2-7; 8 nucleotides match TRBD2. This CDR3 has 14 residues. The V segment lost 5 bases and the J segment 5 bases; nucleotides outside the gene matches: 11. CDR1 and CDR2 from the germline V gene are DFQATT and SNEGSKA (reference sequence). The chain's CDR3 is CSARSTSGFHEQYF. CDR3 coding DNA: TGCAGTGCTCGCAGCACTAGCGGTTTCCACGAGCAGTACTTC.

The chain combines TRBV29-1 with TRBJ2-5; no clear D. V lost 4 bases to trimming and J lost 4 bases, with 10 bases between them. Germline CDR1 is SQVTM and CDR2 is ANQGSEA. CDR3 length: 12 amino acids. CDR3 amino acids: CSVGGEVETQYF. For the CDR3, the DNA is TGCAGCGTTGGAGGAGAGGTAGAGACCCAGTACTTC.

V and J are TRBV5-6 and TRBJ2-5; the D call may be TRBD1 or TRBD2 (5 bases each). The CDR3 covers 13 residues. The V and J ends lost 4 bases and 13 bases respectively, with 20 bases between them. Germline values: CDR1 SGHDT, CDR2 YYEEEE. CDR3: CASSNTGRYERYF. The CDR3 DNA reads TGTGCCAGCAGCAATACGGGGCGATACGAGCGGTACTTC.

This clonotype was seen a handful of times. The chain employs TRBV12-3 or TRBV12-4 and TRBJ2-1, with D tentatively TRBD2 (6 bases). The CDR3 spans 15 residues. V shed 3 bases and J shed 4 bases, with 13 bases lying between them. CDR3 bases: TGTGCCAGCAGTTTTCTCGCGGGAAGTTACAATGAGCAGTTCTTC. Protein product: CASSFLAGSYNEQFF.

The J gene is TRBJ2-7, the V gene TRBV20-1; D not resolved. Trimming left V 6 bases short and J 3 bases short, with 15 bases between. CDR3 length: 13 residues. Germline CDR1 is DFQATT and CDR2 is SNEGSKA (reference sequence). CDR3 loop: CSASTPRVYEQYF. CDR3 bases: TGCAGTGCGTCGACACCCAGAGTCTACGAGCAGTACTTC.